One sample yielded the 16 T cell receptor beta chains listed below, sequenced in a study of CD8 T cells in ankylosing spondylitis. TCRdb analysed the 5' RACE reads with MiXCR anew, one entry per CDR3 protein. The repertoire holds 50,000 to 70,000 distinct CDR3 sequences, around 6.4% seen once, with 5% in the top ten. The sequenced sample consisted of synovial fluid, either unsorted or a sorted T cell fraction (not recorded which). Receptor source: a male donor with ankylosing spondylitis.

This clonotype was observed a handful of times. The gene calls are TRBV27 and TRBJ2-1, with 11 bases fitting TRBD2. V shed 3 bases, J shed 0 bases, and the junction held 4 bases outside the gene matches. There are 17 residues in the CDR3. Germline V gene lookup returns CDR1 MNHEY and CDR2 SMNVEV (reference sequence). The CDR3 bases are TGTGCCAGCAGTTTTTCGACTAGCGGGACCTCCTACAATGAGCAGTTCTTC. Its protein is CASSFSTSGTSYNEQFF.

This clonotype occurred a few times. This chain joins TRBV11-2 and TRBJ1-1; D gene uncertain. Germline V CDR1 and CDR2: SGHAT, FQNNGV. The CDR3 contains 13 residues. The V gene lost 5 bases and the J gene lost 12 bases, with 19 bases spanning the gap. In nucleotides, the CDR3 is TGTGCCAGCAGCAGTTGGGCGTCGCGTGAGACTTTCTTT. Amino acids: CASSSWASRETFF.

This clonotype was observed many times. This sequence joins TRBV18 and TRBJ1-1, with D perhaps TRBD1 (6 bases). Germline CDR1 reads KGHSH; CDR2 reads LQKENI. V was cut by 5 bases and J by 3 bases, with 10 bases left in between. This CDR3 contains 13 residues. CDR3 bases: TGTGCCAGCTCATCTACAGGGTACACTGAAGCTTTCTTT. The encoded protein is CASSSTGYTEAFF.

This clonotype was seen only a few times. The chain joins TRBV20-1 to TRBJ1-2; a weak D match, TRBD1 (5 bases). The V end was cut by 6 bases, the J end by 8 bases, with 22 bases between. The CDR3 length is 14 residues. Germline V gives CDR1 DFQATT, CDR2 SNEGSKA (reference sequence). CDR3 region: CSAIIEGAGRGYTF. The CDR3 bases are TGCAGTGCGATAATAGAAGGGGCGGGAAGAGGCTACACCTTC.

The rearrangement uses TRBV19 and TRBJ2-1, with D tentatively TRBD1 or TRBD2 (5 bases each). Trimming stripped 3 bases from V and 0 bases from J, with 18 bases between. Germline V gene sequence: CDR1 LNHDA, CDR2 SQIVND (reference sequence). CDR3 size: 18 residues. CDR3 DNA sequence: TGTGCCAGTAGTATCGACCTAGCCGGGGCCAGCTCCTACAATGAGCAGTTCTTC. Protein: CASSIDLAGASSYNEQFF.

The chain links TRBV5-1 to TRBJ1-6, with D maybe TRBD1 (6 bases). The CDR3 is made up of 15 amino acids. CDR1 SGHRS and CDR2 YFSETQ come from the germline V gene. Trimming left V 0 bases short and J 5 bases short, with 9 bases between. Here the CDR3 DNA reads TGCGCCAGCAGCTTGGTTTCAGGGGATAATTCACCCCTCCACTTT. This sequence encodes CASSLVSGDNSPLHF.

The count of this clonotype is one. Being one base from a much bigger clone, this may be a read error. V and J are TRBV15 and TRBJ2-3, with unresolved D. The CDR3 runs to 14 residues. Germline CDR1 LNHNV, CDR2 YYDKDF (reference sequence). The CDR3 here is CATNRKVFSDTQYF. In nucleotides, the CDR3 is TGTGCCACCAACAGAAAAGTTTTCTCGGATACGCAGTATTTT.

The sample holds many counts of this clonotype. The chain recombines TRBV29-1 with TRBJ2-1, with 12 nucleotides matching TRBD2. Germline values: CDR1 SQVTM, CDR2 ANQGSEA. V lost 7 bases, J lost 10 bases, and 11 bases stayed unmatched. The CDR3 is made up of 14 amino acids. The CDR3: CSASTSGSRGEQFF. CDR3 nucleotides: TGCAGCGCCTCGACTAGCGGGAGCCGGGGGGAGCAGTTCTTC.

The chain has TRBV19 and TRBJ2-5, with D possibly TRBD1 on 6 matching bases. Germline V gene sequence: CDR1 LNHDA, CDR2 SQIVND (reference sequence). V dropped 8 bases and J dropped 5 bases, with 12 bases sitting between them. The CDR3 is 12 residues long. The CDR3 DNA is TGTGCCAGTCGACAGGTTGGTGAGACCCAGTACTTC. This translates into CASRQVGETQYF.

This clonotype was observed many times. The chain uses TRBV30 and TRBJ1-1, with a weak D call TRBD1 (5 bases). This CDR3 region has 15 residues. Deletions cut 3 bases from V and 0 bases from J, with 14 bases between. CDR1 is GTSNPN, CDR2 SVGIG, per germline (reference sequence). Here the CDR3 reads CAWSRDLSLNTEAFF. CDR3 DNA: TGTGCCTGGAGCAGGGACTTGTCCTTGAACACTGAAGCTTTCTTT.

This sequence joins TRBV19 and TRBJ2-7, with D tentatively TRBD1 (6 bases). V lost 3 bases, J lost 2 bases, and 8 bases lay in between. The germline V gene encodes CDR1 LNHDA and CDR2 SQIVND (reference sequence). The CDR3 totals 13 residues. The CDR3 region is CASSIGDTYEQYF. The CDR3 DNA reads TGTGCCAGTAGTATCGGGGACACCTACGAGCAGTACTTC.

At least ten counts were recorded for this clonotype. J is TRBJ2-5 and V is TRBV3-1; no reliable D call. The germline CDR1 and CDR2 sequences are LGHDT and YNNKEL (reference sequence). The CDR3 loop spans 11 amino acids. Trimming removed 0 bases at V and 4 bases at J, with 0 bases between. In DNA form, the CDR3 reads TGTGCCAGCAGCCAAGAAGAGACCCAGTACTTC. It codes for CASSQEETQYF.

This clonotype rates as medium-sized (0.01 to 0.1%). The gene calls are TRBV20-1 and TRBJ2-5; 7 bases are shared with TRBD2. This CDR3 is 17 amino acids long. The V gene's germline CDR1 is DFQATT and CDR2 SNEGSKA (reference sequence). V dropped 0 bases and J dropped 5; count of bases not matched to a gene: 15. The CDR3 sequence: CSARDLSGAGAWETQYF. Here the CDR3 DNA reads TGCAGTGCTAGAGATCTTTCTGGGGCGGGAGCCTGGGAGACCCAGTACTTC.

This clonotype was recorded a few times. The gene calls are TRBV20-1 and TRBJ2-3; 12 bases line up with TRBD2. Germline CDR1 DFQATT, CDR2 SNEGSKA (reference sequence). The CDR3 consists of 16 residues. V lost 5 bases, J lost 4 bases, and 10 bases stayed unmatched. DNA of the CDR3: TGCAGTGCTGGCAGGGGACTAGCGGGTGTCTCAGATACGCAGTATTTT. It is translated as CSAGRGLAGVSDTQYF.

This sequence joins TRBV6-2 or TRBV6-3 and TRBJ2-7; D not certain. Germline V gene lookup returns CDR1 MNHEY and CDR2 SVGEGT. There are 13 residues in the CDR3. V was trimmed by 5 bases and J by 2 bases, leaving 10 bases between them. As DNA, the CDR3 is TGTGCCAGCAGTCCAAACAGAGCCTACGAGCAGTACTTC. It yields the protein CASSPNRAYEQYF.

This rearrangement joins TRBV11-2 to TRBJ2-7; the match to TRBD1 covers 8 bases. The CDR3 length is 14 residues. The V gene end was trimmed by 4 bases and the J gene end by 4 bases; junction bases not matched to a gene: 6. Germline V gene lookup returns CDR1 SGHAT and CDR2 FQNNGV. CDR3 DNA sequence: TGTGCCAGCAGCTCCAGGACAGGGTGGTACGAGCAGTACTTC. It yields the protein CASSSRTGWYEQYF.